A single sample is the source of the 9 T cell receptor beta chains below, sequenced in a study of T cell repertoires in cytomegalovirus infection. Antigens for these TCRs are unknown. TCRdb re-analysed the reads in MiXCR, keeping a single row per CDR3 protein. The table has 100,000 to 120,000 distinct CDR3 sequences, 30% to 35% seen once. This material consisted of CD8+ T cells from cultured PBMCs, taken from culture after CMV antigen stimulation. These receptors all come from a human donor in good health (CMV status not recorded). Some clones in this sample may be carry-over from other donors' samples.

This clonotype was picked up many times. V is TRBV27 and J is TRBJ2-7, with D uncertain. Trimming took off 4 bases at V and 2 bases at J, with 3 bases between the two ends. Germline V gene sequence: CDR1 MNHEY, CDR2 SMNVEV (reference sequence). The CDR3 totals 11 residues. The CDR3 region is CASSSPYEQYF. The DNA for the CDR3 is TGTGCCAGCAGTTCCCCCTACGAGCAGTACTTC.

V gene TRBV28 combines with J gene TRBJ2-7; perhaps TRBD2 as D (5 bases). In germline, CDR1 is MDHEN, CDR2 SYDVKM. Trimming left V 6 bases short and J 6 bases short, with 12 bases between. CDR3 length: 12 amino acids. CDR3 nucleotide sequence: TGTGCCAGCAGCACCTCGGGATCCGAGCAGTACTTC. Protein sequence: CASSTSGSEQYF.

There are a few counts of this clonotype. V and J are TRBV15 and TRBJ2-1, with 8 bases aligning to TRBD1. The CDR3 is 17 amino acids. Trimming took 4 bases from V and 7 from J; bases not matched to a gene: 15. Germline V gene sequence: CDR1 LNHNV, CDR2 YYDKDF (reference sequence). The CDR3 DNA is TGTGCCACCAGCACAAGGACAGGGAGAGGTGTTTGGAATGAGCAGTTCTTC. Translation: CATSTRTGRGVWNEQFF.

The V call is TRBV3-1, the J call TRBJ1-2, with TRBD1 matching 11 bases. The CDR3 is made up of 15 amino acids. V dropped 0 bases and J dropped 13; count of bases not matched to a gene: 10. CDR1 LGHDT and CDR2 YNNKEL come from the germline V gene (reference sequence). The CDR3 bases are TGTGCCAGCAGCCAAGATCTTTCGGACAGGGGGCGAATCACCTTC. This sequence encodes CASSQDLSDRGRITF.

This clonotype was seen more than once but under ten times. The chain is built from TRBV7-8 and TRBJ2-7; 8 bases agree with TRBD2. Germline V lookup: CDR1 SGHVS, CDR2 FQNEAQ. Trimming at V came to 1 base and at J to 4 bases, leaving 9 bases not matched to a gene. The CDR3 contains 16 residues. The CDR3 region is CASSLVPAGGRYEQYF. Written as DNA, the CDR3 is TGTGCCAGCAGCTTAGTTCCGGCGGGGGGTCGATACGAGCAGTACTTC.

The chain recombines TRBV19 with TRBJ2-1; D is unresolved. The CDR3 runs to 14 residues. Between the trimmed V and J ends, which lost 5 bases and 8 bases, there was a span of 16 bases. CDR1 LNHDA and CDR2 SQIVND come from the germline V gene (reference sequence). Here the CDR3 DNA reads TGTGCCAGTAGTCTCCCCGGACCGGGCGATGAGCAGTTCTTC. It encodes CASSLPGPGDEQFF.

There are a few counts of this clonotype. J is TRBJ2-3 and V is TRBV7-9, with 7 nucleotides matching TRBD1. Trimming at V came to 7 bases and at J to 0 bases, leaving 4 bases not matched to a gene. CDR1 is SEHNR, CDR2 FQNEAQ, per germline (reference sequence). CDR3 length: 14 amino acids. The CDR3 loop reads CASTPGGSTDTQYF. Here the CDR3 DNA reads TGTGCCAGCACCCCAGGGGGTAGCACAGATACGCAGTATTTT.

V gene TRBV27 combines with J gene TRBJ2-7; D is tentatively TRBD1 or TRBD2 (6 bases each). CDR3 size: 15 residues. V was trimmed by 3 bases and J by 2 bases, leaving 14 bases between them. The germline CDR1 and CDR2 sequences are MNHEY and SMNVEV (reference sequence). CDR3 sequence reads: CASSLAAGGPYEQYF. The CDR3 nucleotides read TGTGCCAGCAGTTTGGCGGCCGGGGGCCCCTACGAGCAGTACTTC.

The genes are TRBV11-1 and TRBJ1-1; TRBD1 agrees at 8 bases. Germline V lookup: CDR1 SGHAT, CDR2 FQDESV (reference sequence). The CDR3 sequence is 13 residues long. Unmatched junction bases numbered 3, after V lost 3 bases and J lost 6 bases. The CDR3 coding sequence is TGTGCCAGCAGCTTGTACAGGGGGGCTGAAGCTTTCTTT. It yields the protein CASSLYRGAEAFF.